This TCR beta chain was captured by sequencing in a study of Graves' ophthalmopathy and Graves' hyperthyroidism. For repertoire sequencing, the TCR beta CDR3 regions were amplified from RNA transcripts. A first-round RT-PCR used HTBI primers, followed by a second-round multiplex PCR. TCRdb itself ran the multiplex PCR reads through MiXCR, one entry per CDR3 protein. The repertoire holds about 180,000 distinct CDR3 sequences, with about 40% as singletons. Findings of the study overall: In predicting ophthalmopathy progression, the model reached roughly 71% sensitivity and 72% to 85% specificity. Most expanded thyroid clonotypes above 0.001 frequency also appeared in blood.

This clonotype has at least ten counts. The antigen remains undetermined. Germline V gives CDR1 LNHDA, CDR2 SQIVND (reference sequence). CDR3 size: 14 residues. With 6 bases clipped from V and 0 bases from J, the junction kept 3 bases outside the gene matches. PBMCs were isolated from a roughly 9.3 ml sample of fresh peripheral blood. The source of this sequence is a woman in her thirties or forties with Graves' ophthalmopathy. Sequenced material: peripheral blood. The V call is TRBV19, the J call TRBJ2-7, with 9 nucleotides matching TRBD1. CDR3 sequence reads: CASSTGQGSYEQYF. CDR3 nucleotide sequence: TGTGCCAGTAGCACGGGACAGGGCTCCTACGAGCAGTACTTC.